The 17 T cell receptor beta chains below all came from one sample that was sequenced in a study of a mutant IDH1 vaccine in newly diagnosed glioma. Time point defined: week 23, last vaccination. Doses comprised 300 ug of mutant IDH1 20-mer peptide each, plus topical imiquimod. Method: immunoSEQ multiplex PCR; TCRdb's copy keeps in-frame clones and lacks some. The table has 50,000 to 85,000 clones, about 87% seen once; the top ten hold about an eighth. These receptors' targets are unknown. This specimen consisted of PBMCs, obtained from a glioma patient whose treatment included an IDH1 peptide vaccine. These receptors were taken from a man between 18 and 29 years old with glioma.

The chain couples TRBV4-1 to TRBJ2-1; D tentatively reads TRBD1 or TRBD2 (5 bases each). The CDR3 extends over 15 amino acids. V lost 5 bases and J 5 bases, leaving 16 bases between the germline ends. Germline CDR1 is MGHRA and CDR2 is YSYEKL. DNA for the CDR3: TGCGCCAGCAGCTCGTCCGGGACCAGGGACAATGAGCAGTTCTTC. Translating it yields CASSSSGTRDNEQFF.

The chain couples TRBV7-3 to TRBJ2-3; D not certain. This CDR3 is 12 amino acids long. Trimming left V 5 bases short and J 7 bases short, with 10 bases between. Per the germline V gene, CDR1 is SGHTA and CDR2 is FQGTGA. The CDR3 DNA is TGTGCCAGCAGCCCCGCGCAAAATACGCAGTATTTT. It encodes CASSPAQNTQYF.

This clone was detected only a few times. The chain's CDR3 is CASSLAPGGRTEAFF. The CDR3 coding sequence is TGTGCCAGCAGCTTAGCTCCGGGAGGACGCACTGAAGCTTTCTTT. The J gene is TRBJ1-1, the V gene TRBV7-2; unclear D gene. CDR1 and CDR2 from the germline V gene are SGHTA and FQGNSA. The CDR3 is 15 residues long. The V end was cut by 0 bases, the J end by 4 bases, with 12 bases between.

This chain joins TRBV28 and TRBJ1-5; possibly TRBD1 for D (6 bases). The V and J ends lost 5 bases and 0 bases respectively, with 8 bases between them. Germline V lookup: CDR1 MDHEN, CDR2 SYDVKM. The CDR3 runs 14 residues. CDR3 DNA: TGTGCCAGCAGTAAAGGGGGTAGCAATCAGCCCCAGCATTTT. Encoded protein: CASSKGGSNQPQHF.

The chain links TRBV7-9 to TRBJ1-4; D gene unclear. Germline lookup yields CDR1 SEHNR and CDR2 FQNEAQ (reference sequence). With 5 bases removed from V and 1 base from J, the gap between germline ends came to 8 bases. This CDR3 is built from 14 residues. The CDR3, as DNA: TGTGCCAGCAGCCTCGGCGGAACTAATGAAAAACTGTTTTTT. This translates into CASSLGGTNEKLFF.

The chain employs TRBV5-6 and TRBJ2-3; 15 bases are a match to TRBD2. Germline values: CDR1 SGHDT, CDR2 YYEEEE. This CDR3 contains 19 residues. The J segment lost 4 bases and the V segment lost 2 bases, leaving 11 bases of the junction unmatched. CDR3 region: CASSFASGLAGGPPDTQYF. The CDR3 coding sequence is TGTGCCAGCAGCTTCGCCTCAGGACTAGCGGGGGGGCCACCAGATACGCAGTATTTT.

The chain uses TRBV18 and TRBJ1-1; D ambiguous. In germline, CDR1 is KGHSH, CDR2 LQKENI. Trimming took off 3 bases at V and 0 bases at J, with 8 bases between the two ends. CDR3 size: 14 residues. The DNA of the CDR3 is TGTGCCAGCTCACCGATCAGTATGAACACTGAAGCTTTCTTT. Residues: CASSPISMNTEAFF.

This chain links TRBV4-1 with TRBJ2-1; 8 bases are shared with TRBD1. The CDR3 loop spans 17 amino acids. V gave up 1 base and J gave up 4 bases; unmatched junction bases: 9. Per the germline V gene, CDR1 is MGHRA and CDR2 is YSYEKL. CDR3 nucleotides: TGCGCCAGCAGCCAAGGTCCCACGGGACAGGTTTACAATGAGCAGTTCTTC. Encoded protein: CASSQGPTGQVYNEQFF.

The chain carries TRBV7-9 and TRBJ2-5; D gene ambiguous. Germline loops: CDR1 SEHNR, CDR2 FQNEAQ (reference sequence). V was shortened by 1 base and J by 1 base, with 13 bases between the two germline ends. The CDR3 runs 16 residues. The CDR3 loop reads CASSLDQYLSQETQYF. CDR3 nucleotides: TGTGCCAGCAGCTTAGATCAATACCTCAGCCAAGAGACCCAGTACTTC.

This clone was detected once. This chain links TRBV6-4 with TRBJ2-2; D is perhaps TRBD1 (5 bases). There are 13 residues in the CDR3. V shed 7 bases and J shed 9 bases, with 15 bases lying between them. From germline, CDR1 is MRHNA and CDR2 SNTAGT. The CDR3 DNA reads TGTGCCAGCAACCAAACAGGATCCAGGGAGCTGTTTTTT. It translates to CASNQTGSRELFF.

This chain links TRBV5-8 with TRBJ1-5, with no clear D. The length of the CDR3 is 15 residues. Trimming took off 6 bases at V and 8 bases at J, with 21 bases between the two ends. The germline CDR1 and CDR2 sequences are SGHTS and YDEGEE. The CDR3 loop is CASNPPGRPPEPQHF. DNA of the CDR3: TGTGCCAGCAACCCGCCGGGGAGGCCCCCCGAGCCCCAGCATTTT.

The chain couples TRBV28 to TRBJ1-5, with D perhaps TRBD1 (5 bases). The V end lost 4 bases, the J end lost 4 bases, and 8 bases lay between the germline ends. The CDR3 contains 13 residues. Germline-derived CDR1 and CDR2 are MDHEN and SYDVKM. The CDR3 spells CASSSDSNQPQHF. In nucleotides, the CDR3 is TGTGCCAGCAGTTCCGACAGTAATCAGCCCCAGCATTTT.

The chain uses TRBV6-5 and TRBJ1-2, with 7 bases fitting TRBD1. The germline gives CDR1 MNHEY, CDR2 SVGAGI. With 5 bases clipped from V and 2 bases from J, the junction kept 5 bases outside the gene matches. The CDR3 has 14 amino acids. CDR3 in amino acids: CASSRTQGNYGYTF. CDR3 in DNA: TGTGCCAGCAGTCGGACACAGGGGAACTATGGCTACACCTTC.

This chain uses TRBV9 with TRBJ2-3, with D perhaps given as TRBD1 or TRBD2 (6 bases each). Germline CDR1 SGDLS, CDR2 YYNGEE. The CDR3 covers 16 residues. With 5 bases removed from V and 2 bases from J, the gap between germline ends came to 18 bases. This chain's CDR3 is CASSPLGGRFTDTQYF. The CDR3 DNA is TGTGCCAGCAGTCCCCTGGGGGGCAGGTTCACAGATACGCAGTATTTT.

The chain joins TRBV30 to TRBJ2-4; 8 nucleotides agree with TRBD2. After removal of 2 bases from V and 2 bases from J, the junction contained 5 bases not matched to a gene. CDR1 is GTSNPN and CDR2 is SVGIG in the germline V gene (reference sequence). The CDR3 covers 15 residues. CDR3 in amino acids: CAWSTRTSTKNIQYF. CDR3 DNA sequence: TGTGCCTGGAGTACACGGACTAGCACCAAAAACATTCAGTACTTC.

The chain has TRBV20-1 and TRBJ2-5; no firm D call. V lost 3 bases, J lost 2 bases, and 4 bases lay in between. This CDR3 is built from 11 residues. In germline, CDR1 is DFQATT, CDR2 SNEGSKA (reference sequence). CDR3 nucleotide sequence: TGCAGTGCTAGCGGACAAGAGACCCAGTACTTC. Amino acids: CSASGQETQYF.

The table lists this clone with a few counts. V usage is TRBV5-8 and J usage is TRBJ2-7, with D possibly matching TRBD1 (6 bases). The CDR3 extends over 14 amino acids. Germline V gives CDR1 SGHTS, CDR2 YDEGEE. The V end lost 3 bases, the J end lost 4 bases, and 14 bases lay between the germline ends. The CDR3 bases are TGTGCCAGCAGCTCTACGACAGGCCAATACGAGCAGTACTTC. It is translated as CASSSTTGQYEQYF.